The 19 T cell receptor beta chains given below trace back to one sample, sequenced in a study of graft-versus-host responses after intestinal transplantation. Produced via immunoSEQ multiplex PCR; TCRdb's table is partial and in-frame only. The data contain some 76,000 clones, roughly 84% of them seen just once; the ten biggest clones take up around 8%. Their antigen targets remain unknown. Material: unstimulated CD8+ T cells sorted from spleen or lymph node cells, obtained before transplant. Receptors originate from a human donor who was the organ donor for an intestinal transplant.

The table lists this clone with a count of one. J is TRBJ2-3 and V is TRBV9; D not certain. The V gene lost 0 bases and the J gene lost 0 bases, with 8 bases spanning the gap. The CDR3 extends over 15 amino acids. Germline CDR1 reads SGDLS; CDR2 reads YYNGEE. The CDR3 spells CASSVDLGSTDTQYF. CDR3 DNA: TGTGCCAGCAGCGTAGATCTGGGGAGCACAGATACGCAGTATTTT.

The chain joins TRBV5-1 to TRBJ2-5; TRBD1 agrees at 12 bases. Germline V gene lookup returns CDR1 SGHRS and CDR2 YFSETQ. The CDR3 sequence is 15 residues long. V was pared by 3 bases and J by 4 bases, with 4 bases of the junction left unmatched. CDR3 DNA: TGCGCCAGCAGCTCCGGGACAGGGGGCTTAGAGACCCAGTACTTC. This encodes CASSSGTGGLETQYF.

The V call is TRBV5-1, the J call TRBJ2-7, with 9 bases lining up with TRBD1. V lost 5 bases and J lost 5; bases outside the gene matches: 11. The CDR3 loop spans 15 amino acids. Germline CDR1 SGHRS, CDR2 YFSETQ. Here the CDR3 reads CASSGLGGQGHEQYF. In nucleotides, the CDR3 is TGCGCCAGCAGTGGGCTGGGGGGACAGGGCCACGAGCAGTACTTC.

V is TRBV2 and J is TRBJ2-7; D unclear. Trimming stripped 6 bases from V and 3 bases from J, with 18 bases between. In germline, CDR1 is SNHLY, CDR2 FYNNEI. CDR3 length: 15 amino acids. CDR3 nucleotide sequence: TGTGCCAGCAGCCTCCTACTACATCGGATCTACGAGCAGTACTTC. Its protein product is CASSLLLHRIYEQYF. The whole variable domain, filled in from reference TRBV2 and TRBJ2-7, reads EPEVTQTPSHQVTQMGQEVILRCVPISNHLYFYWYRQILGQKVEFLVSFYNNEISEKSEIFDDQFSVERPDGSNFTLKIRSTKLEDSAMYFCASSLLLHRIYEQYFGPGTRLTVT.

V usage is TRBV6-5 and J usage is TRBJ1-2, with D possibly matching TRBD1 (6 bases). Germline loops: CDR1 MNHEY, CDR2 SVGAGI. The V end was cut by 5 bases, the J end by 3 bases, with 13 bases between. This CDR3 has 14 residues. CDR3 nucleotide sequence: TGTGCCAGCAGTCACCAGGGGTCCCACTATGGCTACACCTTC. Translation gives CASSHQGSHYGYTF.

This clone appeared a few times. Different DNA sequences within this sample yield the same CDR3. This sequence joins TRBV28 and TRBJ2-7; TRBD2 might be the D (5 bases). Germline V gives CDR1 MDHEN, CDR2 SYDVKM. The CDR3 loop spans 12 amino acids. V lost 3 bases and J 4 bases, leaving 7 bases between the germline ends. Written as DNA, the CDR3 is TGTGCCAGCAGTTTGACTACTTACGAGCAGTACTTC. This encodes CASSLTTYEQYF.

V is TRBV5-4 and J is TRBJ2-3; D remains unclear. The germline V gene encodes CDR1 SGHNT and CDR2 YYREEE (reference sequence). This CDR3 is built from 16 residues. V was clipped by 0 bases and J by 4 bases, with 15 bases between them. CDR3 bases: TGTGCCAGCAGCTTGGCACCCATCGAGTGGGCAGATACGCAGTATTTT. It encodes CASSLAPIEWADTQYF.

V gene TRBV6-1 combines with J gene TRBJ1-5; 7 bases are shared with TRBD1. CDR3 size: 16 residues. CDR1 MNHNS and CDR2 SASEGT come from the germline V gene. Unmatched junction bases numbered 9, after V lost 1 base and J lost 6 bases. CDR3 in DNA: TGTGCCAGCAGTGAAGGCCCTGACAGGGTGGCTCAGCCCCAGCATTTT. The encoded protein is CASSEGPDRVAQPQHF.

This clone is medium-sized. The chain has TRBV5-6 and TRBJ2-7; D is undetermined. CDR1 is SGHDT, CDR2 YYEEEE, per germline. Trimming stripped 2 bases from V and 3 bases from J, with 9 bases between. The CDR3 runs to 13 residues. The CDR3 DNA follows: TGTGCCAGCAGCTTAGAAGGGAACTACGAGCAGTACTTC. This codes for CASSLEGNYEQYF.

The V gene is TRBV28, the J gene TRBJ1-1, with D unclear. V was cut by 6 bases and J by 5 bases, with 10 bases left in between. Germline CDR1 is MDHEN and CDR2 is SYDVKM. The CDR3 sequence is 12 residues long. The CDR3 DNA sequence: TGTGCCAGCAGATCACGGGAGACTGAAGCTTTCTTT. This sequence encodes CASRSRETEAFF.

V gene TRBV4-1 combines with J gene TRBJ2-3; D possibly corresponds to TRBD2 (6 bases). The CDR3 is made up of 15 amino acids. Germline CDR1 and CDR2: MGHRA and YSYEKL. V shed 1 base and J shed 2 bases, with 10 bases lying between them. This CDR3 reads CASSQGGGATDTQYF. The CDR3, as DNA: TGCGCCAGCAGCCAAGGCGGCGGGGCCACAGATACGCAGTATTTT.

CDR3 in DNA: TGCGCCAGCAGTGACTGGATGGCACTGGAACAAGAGACCCAGTACTTC. Translated, it gives CASSDWMALEQETQYF. V and J are TRBV10-2 and TRBJ2-5, with no clear D. Trimming took 3 bases from V and 2 from J, leaving 16 bases between them. Looked up from germline, CDR1 is WSHSY and CDR2 is SAAADI. The CDR3 is 16 residues long.

The chain has TRBV11-2 and TRBJ2-3; possible D gene TRBD1, 5 bases. Germline CDR1 is SGHAT and CDR2 is FQNNGV. Trimming took 1 base from V and 4 from J, leaving 9 bases between them. This CDR3 region has 14 residues. The CDR3 nucleotides are TGTGCCAGCAGCTTAGGGTGGACACCAGATACGCAGTATTTT. Its translation is CASSLGWTPDTQYF.

The chain combines TRBV5-1 with TRBJ2-3; TRBD1 agrees at 10 bases. Trimming cost V 4 bases and J 2 bases; bases outside gene matches: 7. The germline gives CDR1 SGHRS, CDR2 YFSETQ. CDR3 length: 16 residues. In DNA, the CDR3 is TGCGCCAGCAGCCAAGGACAGGGGGGGAACACAGATACGCAGTATTTT. Translation: CASSQGQGGNTDTQYF.

V usage is TRBV19 and J usage is TRBJ2-2; D gene unclear. This CDR3 is 14 amino acids long. Trimming removed 11 bases at V and 3 bases at J, with 16 bases between. Germline V gene lookup returns CDR1 LNHDA and CDR2 SQIVND (reference sequence). In DNA, the CDR3 is TGTGCCGGATCCTTGAGGCTGCACACCGGGGAGCTGTTTTTT. Translated: CAGSLRLHTGELFF.

This rearrangement joins TRBV19 to TRBJ2-3; 12 bases map to TRBD2. This CDR3 spans 16 amino acids. From germline, CDR1 is LNHDA and CDR2 SQIVND (reference sequence). V gave up 4 bases and J gave up 0 bases; unmatched junction bases: 2. CDR3 loop: CASSNGLAGSTDTQYF. The CDR3 DNA reads TGTGCCAGTAGTAACGGACTAGCGGGGAGCACAGATACGCAGTATTTT.

The chain couples TRBV28 to TRBJ1-6, with D unresolved. Trimming took 1 base from V and 10 from J, leaving 11 bases between them. CDR1 is MDHEN, CDR2 SYDVKM, per germline. The CDR3 is 14 amino acids. The CDR3 spells CASSLYGGASPLHF. CDR3 DNA sequence: TGTGCCAGCAGTTTATATGGCGGAGCCTCACCCCTCCACTTT.

Points on this clone: Other DNA sequences in the sample encode the same CDR3. The rearrangement links TRBV6-5 to TRBJ1-2, with TRBD1 as a possible D gene (6 bases). The CDR3 loop spans 13 amino acids. CDR1 is MNHEY, CDR2 SVGAGI, per germline. Trimming cost V 2 bases and J 4 bases, with 8 bases left between them. This CDR3 is CASSYGGIYGYTF. The CDR3 DNA follows: TGTGCCAGCAGTTACGGGGGCATCTATGGCTACACCTTC.

The chain is built from TRBV18 and TRBJ2-7; 8 bases match TRBD1. Germline CDR1 reads KGHSH; CDR2 reads LQKENI. CDR3 size: 14 residues. V shed 5 bases, J shed 2 bases, and the junction held 5 bases outside the gene matches. CDR3 protein: CASSYTGGAYEQYF. The CDR3 region has the DNA TGTGCCAGCTCATACACAGGGGGAGCCTACGAGCAGTACTTC.